One sample yielded the 3 T cell receptor beta chains listed below, sequenced in a study of shared clonotypes between healthy human individuals. Terminally differentiated effector memory CD45RA+ cells were left out of the naive CD8 fraction, which was CD45RO-negative and positively selected for CCR7. Sequenced by immunoSEQ multiplex PCR; TCRdb stores in-frame clones only, minus some. The repertoire holds 1.5 million to 2.5 million clones, with about 95% as singletons. The sequenced material came from naive CD8+ T cells sorted from blood. Receptor source: a man between 18 and 35 years old in good health.

The CDR3 DNA reads as TGTGCCAGCAGTGACCCCGGGACTAGCGGGGAAGAGACCCAGTACTTC. Amino acids: CASSDPGTSGEETQYF. The V gene is TRBV2, the J gene TRBJ2-5; 13 bases fit TRBD2. Germline CDR1 SNHLY, CDR2 FYNNEI. CDR3 length: 16 amino acids. The ends lost 3 bases at V and 3 bases at J; junction bases unmatched: 4.

Remarks on this clone: Other DNA sequences in this sample translate to the same CDR3. Here the CDR3 reads CASSLDSGGSYEQYF. In nucleotides, the CDR3 is TGTGCCAGCAGCTTAGACTCGGGAGGCTCCTACGAGCAGTACTTC. The V call is TRBV7-9, the J call TRBJ2-7; 7 nucleotides line up with TRBD2. Germline lookup yields CDR1 SEHNR and CDR2 FQNEAQ (reference sequence). J was trimmed by 0 bases and V by 1 base; bases with no gene match: 3. This CDR3 is built from 15 residues.

This chain joins TRBV7-9 and TRBJ2-7; D uncertain. Germline V lookup: CDR1 SEHNR, CDR2 FQNEAQ (reference sequence). The CDR3 extends over 13 amino acids. With 10 bases removed from V and 1 base from J, the gap between germline ends came to 14 bases. Here the CDR3 reads CATATAASYEQYF. The CDR3, as DNA: TGTGCCACCGCGACTGCGGCATCCTACGAGCAGTACTTC.